These T cell receptor beta chains were read from a single sample in a study of T cells after yellow fever vaccination. TCRdb used MiXCR to reprocess the 5' RACE reads, holding one entry per CDR3 protein. The sample lists roughly 400,000 distinct CDR3 sequences; about 17% were seen once. Source: PBMCs, taken before the yellow fever booster vaccination. Source of these receptors: a man aged 18 to 35 who received the YFV17D yellow fever vaccine. The conserved cysteine and the conserved F or W are not part of the CDR3 here.

v_gene	len	CDR3aa
TRBV29-1	8	SVGQGEAF
TRBV20-1	13	SASKGPESSYEQY
TRBV18	13	ASSPPQWSGNTIY
TRBV11-2	15	ASSLTAPGGKRDTQY
TRBV28	12	ASSLDRAGNTIY
TRBV12-3/TRBV12-4	13	ASSGPSLGGNTIY
TRBV4-3	17	ASSQTQGGGLGGGNTIY
TRBV5-5	16	ASSTHPGTGLWLGELF
TRBV3-1	13	ASSPSLRVADTQY
TRBV20-1	12	SARDFPPGLAPY
TRBV7-2	11	ASSLGRTEKLF
TRBV10-2	10	ASSAQNTEAF
TRBV29-1	9	SVYGTYGYT
TRBV2	13	ASTKFRDISYEQY
TRBV6-5	13	ASRKSPSGPETQY
TRBV12-3/TRBV12-4	14	ASSVLQSSSGNTIY
TRBV7-2	13	ASSPRLAGGYEQY
TRBV9	13	ASSPPGGRSGELF
TRBV5-1	16	ASSHPGTSGGTSNEQF
TRBV20-1	15	SARDRGRSSYNSPLH
TRBV7-9	13	ASSVLGGEGTEAF
TRBV5-1	15	ASSVGAGGFAGYEQY
TRBV20-1	15	SARDPRQGVGNSPLH
TRBV7-3	12	ASSRQGAGNEQF
TRBV11-3	13	ASSFTGTSQSTQY
TRBV9	14	ASSGGALGLQETQY
TRBV9	12	ASSPPVMVDTQY
TRBV7-2	14	ASSLAGLGVNYGYT
TRBV3-1	9	ASSPGGKLF
TRBV9	11	ASTQGRESPLH
TRBV10-2	11	ASRTPGRDTQY
TRBV7-2	12	ASSLDRSNYGYT
TRBV20-1	12	SANNRDSTYEQY